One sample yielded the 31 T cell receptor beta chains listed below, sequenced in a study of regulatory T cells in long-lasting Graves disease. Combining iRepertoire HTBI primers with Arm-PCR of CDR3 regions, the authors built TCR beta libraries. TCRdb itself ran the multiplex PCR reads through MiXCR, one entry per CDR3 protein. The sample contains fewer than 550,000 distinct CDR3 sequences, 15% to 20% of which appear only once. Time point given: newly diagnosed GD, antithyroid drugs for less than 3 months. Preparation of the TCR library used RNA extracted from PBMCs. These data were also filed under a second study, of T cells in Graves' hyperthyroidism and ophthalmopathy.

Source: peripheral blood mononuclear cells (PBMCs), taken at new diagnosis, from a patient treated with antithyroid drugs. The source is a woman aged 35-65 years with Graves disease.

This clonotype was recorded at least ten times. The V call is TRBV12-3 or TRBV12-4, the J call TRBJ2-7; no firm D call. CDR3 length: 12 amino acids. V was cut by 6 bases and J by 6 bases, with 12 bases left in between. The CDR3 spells CASRLPGGEQYF. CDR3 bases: TGTGCCAGCAGGCTCCCCGGTGGCGAGCAGTACTTC.

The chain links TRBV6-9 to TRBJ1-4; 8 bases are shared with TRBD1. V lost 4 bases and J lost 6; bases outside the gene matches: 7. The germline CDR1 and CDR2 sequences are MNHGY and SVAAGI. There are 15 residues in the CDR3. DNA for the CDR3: TGTGCCAGCAGTTTCCGACAGGGGATGTATGAAAAACTGTTTTTT. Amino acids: CASSFRQGMYEKLFF.

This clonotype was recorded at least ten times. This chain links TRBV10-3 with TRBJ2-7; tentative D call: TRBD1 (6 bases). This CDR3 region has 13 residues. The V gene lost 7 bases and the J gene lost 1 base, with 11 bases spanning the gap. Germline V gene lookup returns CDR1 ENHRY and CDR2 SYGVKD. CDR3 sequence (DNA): TGTGCCATCAACCAGGACAGATCCTACGAGCAGTACTTC. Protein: CAINQDRSYEQYF.

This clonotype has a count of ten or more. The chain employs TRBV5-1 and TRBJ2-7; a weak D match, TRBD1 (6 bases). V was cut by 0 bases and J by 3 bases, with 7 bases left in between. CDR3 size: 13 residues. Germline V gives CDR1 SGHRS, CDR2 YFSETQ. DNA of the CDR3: TGCGCCAGCAGCTTGGACAGGGTCTACGAGCAGTACTTC. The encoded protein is CASSLDRVYEQYF.

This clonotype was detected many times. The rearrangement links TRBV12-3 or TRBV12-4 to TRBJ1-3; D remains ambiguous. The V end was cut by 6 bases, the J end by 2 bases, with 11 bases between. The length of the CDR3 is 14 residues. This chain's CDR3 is CASSPLEPGNTIYF. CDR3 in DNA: TGTGCCAGCAGCCCGCTGGAGCCTGGAAACACCATATATTTT.

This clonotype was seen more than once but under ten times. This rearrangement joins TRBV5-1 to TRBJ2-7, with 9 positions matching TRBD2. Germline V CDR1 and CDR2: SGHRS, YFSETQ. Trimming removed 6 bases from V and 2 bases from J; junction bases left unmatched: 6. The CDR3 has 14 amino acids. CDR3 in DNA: TGCGCCAGCAACCTAGCGGGGAACACCTACGAGCAGTACTTC. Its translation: CASNLAGNTYEQYF.

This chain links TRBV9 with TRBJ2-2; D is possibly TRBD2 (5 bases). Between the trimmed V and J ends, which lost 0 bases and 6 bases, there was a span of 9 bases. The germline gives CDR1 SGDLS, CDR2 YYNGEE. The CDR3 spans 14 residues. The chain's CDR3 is CASSVGTPAGELFF. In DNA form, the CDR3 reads TGTGCCAGCAGCGTAGGGACTCCGGCCGGGGAGCTGTTTTTT.

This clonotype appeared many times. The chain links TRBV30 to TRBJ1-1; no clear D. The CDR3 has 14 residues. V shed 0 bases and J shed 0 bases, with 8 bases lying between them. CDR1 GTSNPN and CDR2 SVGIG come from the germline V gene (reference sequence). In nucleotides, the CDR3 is TGTGCCTGGAGTGTACCGGCAGTGAACACTGAAGCTTTCTTT. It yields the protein CAWSVPAVNTEAFF.

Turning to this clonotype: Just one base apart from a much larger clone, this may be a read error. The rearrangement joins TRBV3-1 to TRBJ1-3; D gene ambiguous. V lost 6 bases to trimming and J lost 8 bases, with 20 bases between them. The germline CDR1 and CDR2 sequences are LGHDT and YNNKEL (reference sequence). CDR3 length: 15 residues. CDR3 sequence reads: CASSSRPEEGDTIYF. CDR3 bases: TGTGCCAGCAGTTCTCGACCTGAGGAAGGAGACACCATATATTTT.

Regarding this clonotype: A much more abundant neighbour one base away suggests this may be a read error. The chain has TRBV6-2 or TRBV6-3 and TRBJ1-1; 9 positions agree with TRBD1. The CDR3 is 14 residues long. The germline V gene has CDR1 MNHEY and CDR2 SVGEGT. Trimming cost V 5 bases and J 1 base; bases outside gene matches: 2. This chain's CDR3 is CASSKQGANTEAFF. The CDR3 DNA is TGTGCCAGCAGTAAACAGGGGGCGAACACTGAAGCTTTCTTT.

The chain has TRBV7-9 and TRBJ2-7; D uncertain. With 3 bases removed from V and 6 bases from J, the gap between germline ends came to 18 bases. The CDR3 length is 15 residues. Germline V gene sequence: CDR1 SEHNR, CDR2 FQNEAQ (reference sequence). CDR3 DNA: TGTGCCAGCAGCTTGGCAGGAAGGTTAAAGGGCGAGCAGTACTTC. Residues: CASSLAGRLKGEQYF.

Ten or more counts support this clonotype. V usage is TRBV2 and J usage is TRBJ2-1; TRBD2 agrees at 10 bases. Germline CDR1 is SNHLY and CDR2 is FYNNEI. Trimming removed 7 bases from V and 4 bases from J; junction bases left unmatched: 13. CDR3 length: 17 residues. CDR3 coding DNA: TGTGCCAGCACCAGAGGGGCACTAGCGGGGACATACAATGAGCAGTTCTTC. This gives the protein CASTRGALAGTYNEQFF.

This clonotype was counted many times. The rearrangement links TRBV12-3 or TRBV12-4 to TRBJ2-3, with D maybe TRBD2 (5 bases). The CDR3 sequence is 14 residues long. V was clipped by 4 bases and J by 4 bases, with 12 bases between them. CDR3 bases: TGTGCCAGCAGTTCTACTAGTCGCTCAGATACGCAGTATTTT. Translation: CASSSTSRSDTQYF.

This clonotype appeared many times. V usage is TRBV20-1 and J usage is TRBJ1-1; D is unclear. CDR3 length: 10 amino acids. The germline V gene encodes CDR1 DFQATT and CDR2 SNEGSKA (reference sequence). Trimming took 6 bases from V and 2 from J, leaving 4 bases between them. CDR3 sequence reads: CSAHNTEAFF. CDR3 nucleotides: TGCAGTGCCCATAACACTGAAGCTTTCTTT.

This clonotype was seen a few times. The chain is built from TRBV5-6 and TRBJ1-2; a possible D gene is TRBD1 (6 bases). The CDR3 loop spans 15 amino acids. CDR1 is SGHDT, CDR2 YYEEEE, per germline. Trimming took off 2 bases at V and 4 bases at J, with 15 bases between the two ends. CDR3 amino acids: CASSFWQGPLYGYTF. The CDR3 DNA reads TGTGCCAGCAGCTTCTGGCAGGGGCCCCTCTATGGCTACACCTTC.

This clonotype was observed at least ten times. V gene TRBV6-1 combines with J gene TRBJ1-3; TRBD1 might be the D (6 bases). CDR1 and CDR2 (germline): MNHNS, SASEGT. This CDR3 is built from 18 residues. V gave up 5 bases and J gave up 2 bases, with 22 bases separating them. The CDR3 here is CASSLSPPTGGTGNTIYF. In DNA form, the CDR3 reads TGTGCCAGCAGTCTATCTCCCCCCACGGGGGGCACTGGAAACACCATATATTTT.

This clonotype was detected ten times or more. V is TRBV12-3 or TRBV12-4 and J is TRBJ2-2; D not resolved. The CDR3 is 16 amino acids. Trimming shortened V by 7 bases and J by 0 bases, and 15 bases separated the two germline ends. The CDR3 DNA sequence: TGTGCCAGCAACGGAAGAACAGACGCGAACACCGGGGAGCTGTTTTTT. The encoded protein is CASNGRTDANTGELFF.

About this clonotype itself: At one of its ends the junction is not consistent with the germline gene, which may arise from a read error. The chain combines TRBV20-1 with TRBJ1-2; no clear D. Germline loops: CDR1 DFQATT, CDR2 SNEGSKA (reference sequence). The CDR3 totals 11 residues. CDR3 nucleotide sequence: TGCAGTGCTAGTGTTAACTCTGGCTACACCTTC. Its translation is CSASVNSGYTF.

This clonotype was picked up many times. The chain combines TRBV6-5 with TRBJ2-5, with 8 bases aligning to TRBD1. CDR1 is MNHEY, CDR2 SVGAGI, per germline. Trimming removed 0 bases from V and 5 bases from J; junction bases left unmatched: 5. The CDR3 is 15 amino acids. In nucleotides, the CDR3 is TGTGCCAGCAGTTACTCGCCGGACAGGGTCGAGACCCAGTACTTC. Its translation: CASSYSPDRVETQYF.

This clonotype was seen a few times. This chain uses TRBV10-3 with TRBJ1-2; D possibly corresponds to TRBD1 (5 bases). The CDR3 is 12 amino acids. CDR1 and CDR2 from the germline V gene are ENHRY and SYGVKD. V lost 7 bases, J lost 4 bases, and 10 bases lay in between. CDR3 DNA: TGTGCCATCATGGAGGGGACCTATGGCTACACCTTC. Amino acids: CAIMEGTYGYTF.

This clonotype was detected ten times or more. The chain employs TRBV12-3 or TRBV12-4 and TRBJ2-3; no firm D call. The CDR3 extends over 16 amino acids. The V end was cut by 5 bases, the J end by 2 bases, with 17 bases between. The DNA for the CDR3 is TGTGCCAGCAGTGTCATAGATCAGGACGACACAGATACGCAGTATTTT. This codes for CASSVIDQDDTDTQYF.

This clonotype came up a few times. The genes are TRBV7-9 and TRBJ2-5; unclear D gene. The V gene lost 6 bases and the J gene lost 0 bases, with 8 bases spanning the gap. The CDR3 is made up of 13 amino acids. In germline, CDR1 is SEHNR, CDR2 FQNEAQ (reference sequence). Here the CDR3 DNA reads TGTGCCAGCAGGCCGGGTTACCAAGAGACCCAGTACTTC. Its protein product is CASRPGYQETQYF. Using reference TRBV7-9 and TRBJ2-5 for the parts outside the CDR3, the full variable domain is DTGVSQNPRHKITKRGQNVTFRCDPISEHNRLYWYRQTLGQGPEFLTYFQNEAQLEKSRLLSDRFSAERPKGSFSTLEIQRTEQGDSAMYLCASRPGYQETQYFGPGTRLLVL.

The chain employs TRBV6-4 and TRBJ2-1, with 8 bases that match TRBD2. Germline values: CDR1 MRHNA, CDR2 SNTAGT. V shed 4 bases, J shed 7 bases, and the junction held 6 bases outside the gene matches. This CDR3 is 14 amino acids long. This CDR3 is CASSAGGAINEQFF. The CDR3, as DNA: TGTGCCAGCAGTGCCGGGGGGGCTATTAATGAGCAGTTCTTC.

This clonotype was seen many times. DNA for the CDR3: TGCAGTGCGGAGAGGCGGGGTTACACCGGGGAGCTGTTTTTT. It is translated as CSAERRGYTGELFF. The rearrangement links TRBV20-1 to TRBJ2-2; weak D call: TRBD2 (6 bases). Germline CDR1 reads DFQATT; CDR2 reads SNEGSKA (reference sequence). V was trimmed by 6 bases and J by 3 bases, leaving 14 bases between them. This CDR3 is 14 amino acids long.

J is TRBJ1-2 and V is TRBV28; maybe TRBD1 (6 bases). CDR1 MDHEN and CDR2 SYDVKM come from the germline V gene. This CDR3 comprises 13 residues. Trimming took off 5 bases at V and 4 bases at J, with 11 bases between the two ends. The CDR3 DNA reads TGTGCCAGCAGTACCGGGACAATCTATGGCTACACCTTC. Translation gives CASSTGTIYGYTF.

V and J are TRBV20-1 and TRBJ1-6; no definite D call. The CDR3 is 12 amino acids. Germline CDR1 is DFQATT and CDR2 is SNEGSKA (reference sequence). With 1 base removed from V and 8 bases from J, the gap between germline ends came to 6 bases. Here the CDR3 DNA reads TGCAGTGCTAGAGGGAGCGATTCACCCCTCCACTTT. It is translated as CSARGSDSPLHF.

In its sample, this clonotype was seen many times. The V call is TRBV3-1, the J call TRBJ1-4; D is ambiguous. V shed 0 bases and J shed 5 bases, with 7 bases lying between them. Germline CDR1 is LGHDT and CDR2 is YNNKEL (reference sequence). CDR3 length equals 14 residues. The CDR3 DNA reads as TGTGCCAGCAGCCAAGATACCTACAATGAAAAACTGTTTTTT. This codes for CASSQDTYNEKLFF.

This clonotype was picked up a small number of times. The CDR3 protein is CSVEGPGSGANVLTF. The CDR3, as DNA: TGCAGCGTTGAAGGTCCGGGGTCTGGGGCCAACGTCCTGACTTTC. This sequence joins TRBV29-1 and TRBJ2-6, with a possible D match to TRBD2 (5 bases). There are 15 residues in the CDR3. The germline V gene has CDR1 SQVTM and CDR2 ANQGSEA. The V and J ends lost 1 base and 1 base respectively, with 8 bases between them.

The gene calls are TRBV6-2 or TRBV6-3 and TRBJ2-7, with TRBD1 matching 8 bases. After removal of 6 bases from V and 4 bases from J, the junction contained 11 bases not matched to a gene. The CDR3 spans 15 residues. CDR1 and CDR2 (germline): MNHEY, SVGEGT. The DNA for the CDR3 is TGTGCCAGCAGGTTGACCCTGAGACAGGGGTACGAGCAGTACTTC. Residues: CASRLTLRQGYEQYF.

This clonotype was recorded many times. The chain's CDR3 is CASSPWDYEQYF. CDR3 DNA: TGTGCCAGCAGCCCCTGGGATTACGAGCAGTACTTC. The chain is built from TRBV11-2 and TRBJ2-7; no firm D call. The CDR3 contains 12 residues. V was pared by 5 bases and J by 4 bases, with 9 bases between. Germline CDR1 SGHAT, CDR2 FQNNGV.

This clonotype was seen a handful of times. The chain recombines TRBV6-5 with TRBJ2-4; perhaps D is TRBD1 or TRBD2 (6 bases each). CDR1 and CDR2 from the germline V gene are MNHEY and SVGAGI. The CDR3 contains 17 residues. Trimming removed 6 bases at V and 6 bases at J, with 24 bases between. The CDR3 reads CASSYTGGSFRGNIQYF. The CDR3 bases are TGTGCCAGCAGCTACACCGGGGGCAGCTTCAGGGGAAACATTCAGTACTTC.